The 9 T cell receptor beta chains below all came from one sample that was sequenced in a study of blood T cell repertoires in COVID-19. The data were produced by immunoSEQ multiplex PCR, yet TCRdb's version contains in-frame clones alone and is incomplete. The sample consists of 250,000 to 350,000 clones, 88% of them appearing once. Source material: peripheral blood. The receptors derive from a woman aged 30 to 39 with COVID-19, enrolled during active disease.

The CDR3 DNA follows: TGTGCCAGCAGCTGGGGACTAGCGGGGATCTACGAGCAGTACTTC. This sequence encodes CASSWGLAGIYEQYF. This chain links TRBV7-8 with TRBJ2-7; 13 positions agree with TRBD2. Germline V gene sequence: CDR1 SGHVS, CDR2 FQNEAQ. The CDR3 has 15 residues. Unmatched junction bases numbered 3, after V lost 4 bases and J lost 3 bases.

This clone was seen only a few times. The J gene is TRBJ1-1, the V gene TRBV12-3 or TRBV12-4; the D gene is possibly TRBD1 (6 bases). The V end lost 8 bases, the J end lost 4 bases, and 11 bases lay between the germline ends. CDR3 length: 12 amino acids. CDR3 sequence (DNA): TGTGCCAGCGGTACAGGGTTCACTGAAGCTTTCTTT. Its protein product is CASGTGFTEAFF.

The V call is TRBV4-3, the J call TRBJ2-1; TRBD2 matches at 7 bases. The ends lost 1 base at V and 4 bases at J; junction bases unmatched: 7. In germline, CDR1 is LGHNA, CDR2 YSLEER. The CDR3 is made up of 16 amino acids. CDR3 region: CASSQALTSKYNEQFF. In DNA form, the CDR3 reads TGCGCCAGCAGCCAAGCCTTGACTAGCAAATACAATGAGCAGTTCTTC.

The V call is TRBV10-3, the J call TRBJ2-7, with no clear D. Germline V gene data show CDR1 as ENHRY and CDR2 as SYGVKD. V lost 2 bases and J lost 4, with 6 bases in between. This CDR3 is 12 amino acids long. The CDR3 sequence is CAISEPYYEQYF. The CDR3 DNA follows: TGTGCCATCAGTGAGCCCTATTACGAGCAGTACTTC.

The chain carries TRBV19 and TRBJ1-1, with 9 bases lining up with TRBD1. The V gene's germline CDR1 is LNHDA and CDR2 SQIVND (reference sequence). There are 16 residues in the CDR3. Unmatched junction bases numbered 12, after V lost 6 bases and J lost 4 bases. The CDR3 protein is CASRGPGTGHVTEAFF. CDR3 bases: TGTGCCAGTAGGGGCCCCGGGACAGGGCACGTCACTGAAGCTTTCTTT.

CDR3 loop: CASSVSTEAPLHF. CDR3 in DNA: TGCGCCAGCAGCGTCTCGACAGAAGCTCCCCTCCACTTT. V gene TRBV5-1 combines with J gene TRBJ1-6; D is perhaps TRBD1 (5 bases). Per germline, CDR1 SGHRS and CDR2 YFSETQ. The CDR3 runs 13 residues. The V end lost 4 bases, the J end lost 13 bases, and 15 bases lay between the germline ends.

The genes are TRBV9 and TRBJ2-7, with TRBD1 matching over 7 bases. The junction had 13 bases not matched to a gene; V was cut back by 1 base and J by 9 bases. This CDR3 has 15 amino acids. Germline V gene lookup returns CDR1 SGDLS and CDR2 YYNGEE. Written as DNA, the CDR3 is TGTGCCAGCAGCGTACTCGAGGGGGCCAGGTATGTGCAGTACTTC. Its protein is CASSVLEGARYVQYF.

The V gene is TRBV7-9, the J gene TRBJ2-1; TRBD2 agrees at 14 bases. CDR3 size: 17 residues. Looked up from germline, CDR1 is SEHNR and CDR2 is FQNEAQ (reference sequence). Trimming removed 5 bases from V and 6 bases from J; junction bases left unmatched: 9. The DNA of the CDR3 is TGTGCCAGCAGCCCGAGACTAGCGGGAGGGCCAGGCAATGAGCAGTTCTTC. Translation: CASSPRLAGGPGNEQFF.

The rearrangement joins TRBV3-1 (or the pseudogene TRBV3-2) to TRBJ2-4, with 10 positions matching TRBD1. The germline V gene has CDR1 LGHDT and CDR2 YNNKEL (reference sequence). With 1 base clipped from V and 1 base from J, the junction kept 10 bases outside the gene matches. This CDR3 is built from 19 residues. CDR3 nucleotides: TGTGCCAGCAGCCAAGGAAGCGGGACAGGGGAAAACGCCAAAAACATTCAGTACTTC. It yields the protein CASSQGSGTGENAKNIQYF.